This T cell receptor (beta chain) stems from a study of blood T cell repertoires in COVID-19. Study as a whole: Samples of COVID-19 (acute and convalescent) were obtained from the United States, Italy and Spain. The analysed material was cDNA or gDNA that came from T cells, B-cell-depleted T cells, or PBMCs.

Per the original methods: Quantification of nucleated cells was approximated via reference gene primer amplification. Produced via immunoSEQ multiplex PCR; TCRdb's table is partial and in-frame only. V and J calls and clone size are those listed in that table; D and trimming were worked out from the DNA. The sample has 40,000 to 60,000 clones; around 85% are singletons. The CDR3 consists of 14 residues. The V gene's germline CDR1 is SGHTA and CDR2 FQGNSA. The V end lost 0 bases, the J end lost 2 bases, and 8 bases lay between the germline ends. The receptor was derived from a man aged 45 to 65 with active COVID-19. The sequencing input was peripheral blood. The chain is built from TRBV7-2 and TRBJ2-7; D remains ambiguous. The CDR3 bases are TGTGCCAGCAGCTTAGCGTCAGGCCCCTACGAGCAGTACTTC. Amino acid sequence: CASSLASGPYEQYF. Supplemented by reference TRBV7-2 and TRBJ2-7, the full variable domain reads GAGVSQSPSNKVTEKGKDVELRCDPISGHTALYWYRQSLGQGLEFLIYFQGNSAPDKSGLPSDRFSAERTGGSVSTLTIQRTQQEDSAVYLCASSLASGPYEQYFGPGTRLTVT.